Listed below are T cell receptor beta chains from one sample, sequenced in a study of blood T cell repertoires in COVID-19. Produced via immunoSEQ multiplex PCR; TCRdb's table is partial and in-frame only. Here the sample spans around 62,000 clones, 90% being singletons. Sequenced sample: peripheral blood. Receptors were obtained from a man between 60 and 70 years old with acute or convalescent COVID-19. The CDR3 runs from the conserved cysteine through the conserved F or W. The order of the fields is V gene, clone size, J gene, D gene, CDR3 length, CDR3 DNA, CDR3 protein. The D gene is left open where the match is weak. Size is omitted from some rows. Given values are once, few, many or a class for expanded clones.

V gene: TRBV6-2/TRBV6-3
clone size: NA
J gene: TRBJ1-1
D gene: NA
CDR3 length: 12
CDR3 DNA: TGTGCCAGCAGTTCCAGGACACCTGAAGCTTTCTTT
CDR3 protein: CASSSRTPEAFF

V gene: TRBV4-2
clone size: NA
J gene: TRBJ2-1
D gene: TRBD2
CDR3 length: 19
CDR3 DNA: TGTGCCAGCAGCCAAGTTGGAGCGGGAGGCCAGAGCTCCTACAATGAGCAGTTCTTC
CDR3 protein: CASSQVGAGGQSSYNEQFF

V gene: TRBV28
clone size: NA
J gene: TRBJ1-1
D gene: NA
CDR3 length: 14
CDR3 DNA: TGTGCCAGCATGGTTTCGGTGATGGGGGCCGGAGCTTTCTTT
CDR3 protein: CASMVSVMGAGAFF

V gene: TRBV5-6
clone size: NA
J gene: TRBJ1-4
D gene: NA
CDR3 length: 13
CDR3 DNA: TGTGCCAGCAGCTTGTTCAGAGGAGAAAAACTGTTTTTT
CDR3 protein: CASSLFRGEKLFF

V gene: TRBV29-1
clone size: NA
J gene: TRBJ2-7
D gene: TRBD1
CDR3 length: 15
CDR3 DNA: TGCAGCGTTGAAGGACAGGGGGTCAGCTCCTACGAGCAGTACTTC
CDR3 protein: CSVEGQGVSSYEQYF

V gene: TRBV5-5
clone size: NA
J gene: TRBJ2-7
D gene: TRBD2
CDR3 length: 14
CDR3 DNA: TGTGCCAGCAGCTCGACTAGCGGTCCCTACGAGCAGTACTTC
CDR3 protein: CASSSTSGPYEQYF

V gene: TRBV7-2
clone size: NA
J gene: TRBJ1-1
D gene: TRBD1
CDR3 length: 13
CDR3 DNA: TGTGCCAGCAGCCTGACAGGGCTCACTGAAGCTTTCTTT
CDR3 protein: CASSLTGLTEAFF

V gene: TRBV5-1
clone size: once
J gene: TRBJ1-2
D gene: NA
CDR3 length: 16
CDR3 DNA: TGCGCCAGCAACCGAGGAGACAGAATCGTCCTCGACGGCTACACCTTC
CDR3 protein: CASNRGDRIVLDGYTF

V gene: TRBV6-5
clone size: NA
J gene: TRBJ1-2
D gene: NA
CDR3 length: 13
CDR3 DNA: TGTGCCAGCAGCCCACAGGGCCCCTATGGCTACACCTTC
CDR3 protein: CASSPQGPYGYTF

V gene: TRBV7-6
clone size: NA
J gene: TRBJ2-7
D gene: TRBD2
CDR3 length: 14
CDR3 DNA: TGTGCCAGCAGCTTAGTTGCGGGAGTTTCCGAGCAGTACTTC
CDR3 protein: CASSLVAGVSEQYF

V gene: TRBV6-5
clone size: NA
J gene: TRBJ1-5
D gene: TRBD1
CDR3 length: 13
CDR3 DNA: TGTGCCAGCAGCACAGGGGGCAGTCAGCCCCAGCATTTT
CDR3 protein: CASSTGGSQPQHF

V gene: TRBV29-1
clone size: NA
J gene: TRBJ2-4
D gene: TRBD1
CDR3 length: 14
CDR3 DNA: TGCAGCGGGATAGGGCAGGGGGCACTAAACATTCAGTACTTC
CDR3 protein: CSGIGQGALNIQYF

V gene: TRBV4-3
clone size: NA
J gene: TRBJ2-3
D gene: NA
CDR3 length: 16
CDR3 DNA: TGCGCCAGCAGCCATGATTTGCGGGACCGCACAGATACGCAGTATTTT
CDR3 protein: CASSHDLRDRTDTQYF

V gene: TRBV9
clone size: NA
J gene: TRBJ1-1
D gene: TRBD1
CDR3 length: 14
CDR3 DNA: TGTGCCAGCAGCGAAATCAGGGGGCGCGGTGAAGCTTTCTTT
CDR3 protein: CASSEIRGRGEAFF

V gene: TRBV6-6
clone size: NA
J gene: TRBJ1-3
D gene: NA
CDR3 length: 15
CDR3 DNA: TGTGCCAGCAGACTAGGGGGGGATGCTGGAAACACCATATATTTT
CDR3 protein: CASRLGGDAGNTIYF

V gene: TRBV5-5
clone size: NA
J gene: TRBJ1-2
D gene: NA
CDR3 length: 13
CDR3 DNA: TGTGCCAGCAGCTCACAGGTTAGCTATGGCTACACCTTC
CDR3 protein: CASSSQVSYGYTF

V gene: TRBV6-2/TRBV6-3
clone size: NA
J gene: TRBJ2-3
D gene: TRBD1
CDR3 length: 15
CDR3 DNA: TGTGCCAGCAGTAAAGGACAGGGGGGCGCAGATACGCAGTATTTT
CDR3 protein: CASSKGQGGADTQYF

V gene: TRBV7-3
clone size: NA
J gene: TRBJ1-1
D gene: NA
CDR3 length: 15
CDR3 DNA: TGTGCCAGCAGGCTATCAGCCAGGGCGAACACTGAAGCTTTCTTT
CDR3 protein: CASRLSARANTEAFF

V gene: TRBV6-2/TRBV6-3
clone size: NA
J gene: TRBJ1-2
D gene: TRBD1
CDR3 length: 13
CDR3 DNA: TGTGCCAGCAGTGAGTACAGGGGAGATGGCTACACCTTC
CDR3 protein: CASSEYRGDGYTF

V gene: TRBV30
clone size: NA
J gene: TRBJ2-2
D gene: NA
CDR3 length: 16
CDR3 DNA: TGTGCCTGGAGTGTTCGTACAGTCACGAACACCGGGGAGCTGTTTTTT
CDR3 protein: CAWSVRTVTNTGELFF

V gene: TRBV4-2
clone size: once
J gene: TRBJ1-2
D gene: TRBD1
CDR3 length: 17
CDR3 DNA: TGTGCCAGCAGCCAAGTAACTTCGGACAGGGGGGCCTATGGCTACACCTTC
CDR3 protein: CASSQVTSDRGAYGYTF

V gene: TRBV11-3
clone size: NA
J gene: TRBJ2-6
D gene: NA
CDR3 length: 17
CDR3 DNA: TGTGCCAGCAGCTTAGGGGGGCAGTACTCTGGGGCCAACGTCCTGACTTTC
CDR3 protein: CASSLGGQYSGANVLTF

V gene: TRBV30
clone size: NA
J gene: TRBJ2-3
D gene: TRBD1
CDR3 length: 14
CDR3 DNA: TGTGCCTGGAGTGCGGGACAGGGGACAGATACGCAGTATTTT
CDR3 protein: CAWSAGQGTDTQYF

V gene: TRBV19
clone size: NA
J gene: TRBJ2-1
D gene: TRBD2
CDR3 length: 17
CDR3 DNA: TGTGCCAGTACCGACGGGGGACTAGCGGGAGGCTACAATGAGCAGTTCTTC
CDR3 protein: CASTDGGLAGGYNEQFF

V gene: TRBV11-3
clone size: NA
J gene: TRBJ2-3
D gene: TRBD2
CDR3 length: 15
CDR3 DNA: TGTGCCAGCAGCTTAGCGGGGAGGGACACAGATACGCAGTATTTT
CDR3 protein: CASSLAGRDTDTQYF

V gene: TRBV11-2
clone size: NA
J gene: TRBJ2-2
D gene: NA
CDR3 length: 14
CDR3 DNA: TGTGCCAGCAGCTTAGATCAGGGGCCCGGGGAGCTGTTTTTT
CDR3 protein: CASSLDQGPGELFF

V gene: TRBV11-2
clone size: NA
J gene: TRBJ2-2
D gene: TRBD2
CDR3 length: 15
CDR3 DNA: TGTGCCAGCAGCCGTAGCGGGAGGTCCACCGGGGAGCTGTTTTTT
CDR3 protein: CASSRSGRSTGELFF

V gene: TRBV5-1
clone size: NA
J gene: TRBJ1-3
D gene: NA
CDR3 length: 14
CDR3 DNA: TGCGCCAGCAGCTTGGGGCAGTCTGGAAACACCATATATTTT
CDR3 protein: CASSLGQSGNTIYF

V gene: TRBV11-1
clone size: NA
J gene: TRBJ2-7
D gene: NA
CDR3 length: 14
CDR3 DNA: TGTGCCAGCAAACCTCTCAGGGGACAACAAGAGCAGTACTTC
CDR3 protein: CASKPLRGQQEQYF

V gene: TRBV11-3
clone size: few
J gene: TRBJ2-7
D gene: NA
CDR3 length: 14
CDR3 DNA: TGTGCCAGCAGACCAGGGTCTCCACTTTACGAGCAGTACTTC
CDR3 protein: CASRPGSPLYEQYF

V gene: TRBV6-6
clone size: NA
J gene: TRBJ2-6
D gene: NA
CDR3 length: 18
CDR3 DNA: TGTGCCAGCAGTCCACAGGGATCCGGGAGGTCTGGGGCCAACGTCCTGACTTTC
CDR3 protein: CASSPQGSGRSGANVLTF

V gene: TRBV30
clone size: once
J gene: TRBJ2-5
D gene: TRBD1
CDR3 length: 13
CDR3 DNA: TGTGCCTGGAGTCGAGACAGGGGGGCCATCCAGAACTTC
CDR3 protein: CAWSRDRGAIQNF

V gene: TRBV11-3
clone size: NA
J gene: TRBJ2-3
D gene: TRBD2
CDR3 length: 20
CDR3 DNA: TGTGCCAGCAGCTCCCGCGGGACTAGCGGGAGGGCCGGATCGACAGATACGCAGTATTTT
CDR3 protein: CASSSRGTSGRAGSTDTQYF

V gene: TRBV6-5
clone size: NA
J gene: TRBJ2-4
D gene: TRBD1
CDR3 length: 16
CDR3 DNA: TGTGCCAGCAGTTCTAACAGGGGGCTGGGCAAAAACATTCAGTACTTC
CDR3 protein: CASSSNRGLGKNIQYF

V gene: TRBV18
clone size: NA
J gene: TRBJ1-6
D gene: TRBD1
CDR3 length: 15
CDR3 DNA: TGTGCCAGCTCGCCCGGGACAGGGGCTAATTCACCCCTCCACTTT
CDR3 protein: CASSPGTGANSPLHF

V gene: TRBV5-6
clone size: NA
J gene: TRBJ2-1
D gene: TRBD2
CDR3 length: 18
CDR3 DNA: TGTGCCAGCAGACGCGGGACTAGCGGGCTGAGCTCCTACAATGAGCAGTTCTTC
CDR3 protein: CASRRGTSGLSSYNEQFF

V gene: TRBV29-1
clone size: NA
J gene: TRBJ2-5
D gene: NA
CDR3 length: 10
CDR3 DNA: TGCAGCGCCCATTTAGAGACCCAGTACTTC
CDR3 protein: CSAHLETQYF

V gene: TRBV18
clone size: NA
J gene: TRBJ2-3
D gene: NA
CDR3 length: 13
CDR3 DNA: TGTGCCAGCTCACGGGACTCTCCGGATACGCAGTATTTT
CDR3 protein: CASSRDSPDTQYF

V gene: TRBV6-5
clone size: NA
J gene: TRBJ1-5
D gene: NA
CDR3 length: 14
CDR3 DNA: TGTGCCAGCAGCCTGGGGGAGGGGGGTCAGCCCCAGCATTTT
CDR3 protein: CASSLGEGGQPQHF

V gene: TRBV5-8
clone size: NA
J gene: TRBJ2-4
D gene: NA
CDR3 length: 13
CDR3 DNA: TGTGCCAGCAGAACGACTCAAGGGAGCATTCAGTACTTC
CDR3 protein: CASRTTQGSIQYF

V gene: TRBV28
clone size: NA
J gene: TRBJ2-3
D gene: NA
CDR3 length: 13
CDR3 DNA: TGTGCCAGCAGCCAAGGGGGCACAGATACGCAGTATTTT
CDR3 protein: CASSQGGTDTQYF

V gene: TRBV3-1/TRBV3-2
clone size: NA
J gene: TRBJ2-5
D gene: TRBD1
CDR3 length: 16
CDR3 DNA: TGTGCCAGCAGCCAAAGAGGGACAGGGTTTGGTGGGACCCAGTACTTC
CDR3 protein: CASSQRGTGFGGTQYF

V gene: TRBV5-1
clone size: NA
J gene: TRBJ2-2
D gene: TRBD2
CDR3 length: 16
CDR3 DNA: TGCGCCAGCAGCCTTGGACTAGCGGGAGCGGGCGGGGAGCTGTTTTTT
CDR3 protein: CASSLGLAGAGGELFF

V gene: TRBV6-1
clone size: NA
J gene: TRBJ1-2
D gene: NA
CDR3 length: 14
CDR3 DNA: TGTGCCAGCAGTGAAATGGGCAGTAGCTATGGCTACACCTTC
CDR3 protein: CASSEMGSSYGYTF

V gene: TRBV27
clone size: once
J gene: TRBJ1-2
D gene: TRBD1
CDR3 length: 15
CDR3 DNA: TGTGCCAGCAGACCCAGACAGGGAGGCGGCTATGGCTACACCTTC
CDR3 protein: CASRPRQGGGYGYTF